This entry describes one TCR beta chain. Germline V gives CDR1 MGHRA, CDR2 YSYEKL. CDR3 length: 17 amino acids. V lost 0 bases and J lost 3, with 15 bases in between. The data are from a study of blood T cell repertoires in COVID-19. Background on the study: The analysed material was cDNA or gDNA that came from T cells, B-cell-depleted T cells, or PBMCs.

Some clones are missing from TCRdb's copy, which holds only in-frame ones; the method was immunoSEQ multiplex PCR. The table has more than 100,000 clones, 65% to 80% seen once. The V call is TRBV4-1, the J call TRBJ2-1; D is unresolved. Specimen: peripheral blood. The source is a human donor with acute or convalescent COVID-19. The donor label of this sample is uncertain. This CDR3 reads CASSQDPPVILYNEQFF. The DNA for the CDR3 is TGCGCCAGCAGCCAAGATCCCCCGGTAATACTCTACAATGAGCAGTTCTTC.